The 14 T cell receptor beta chains below come from one sample, sequenced in a study of shared clonotypes between healthy human individuals. Libraries were prepared by immunoSEQ multiplex PCR; TCRdb keeps only in-frame clonotypes and omits some of them. The sample shows around 2.1 million clones, just over 90% of them seen only once. CD45RO-negative cells were positively selected for CCR7, leaving out terminally differentiated effector memory CD45RA+ cells. Sequenced material: naive CD8+ T cells from PBMCs. The receptor source for this set is a man between 18 and 29 years old in good health. Some clones in this sample may be carry-over from other donors' samples.

The rearrangement joins TRBV9 to TRBJ2-5, with a possible D match to TRBD1 (6 bases). This CDR3 region has 15 residues. Germline V gene sequence: CDR1 SGDLS, CDR2 YYNGEE. Trimming took 4 bases from V and 5 from J, leaving 18 bases between them. The CDR3 sequence: CASSPGQGQGETQYF. CDR3 in DNA: TGTGCCAGCAGCCCAGGGCAGGGCCAGGGGGAGACCCAGTACTTC.

The CDR3 DNA sequence: TGTGCCAGCGGGGGGACCTTAGCTCGGGACAGGGGGCGGAAGAACACTGAAGCTTTCTTT. It is translated as CASGGTLARDRGRKNTEAFF. The chain carries TRBV7-3 and TRBJ1-1; 12 bases are a match to TRBD1. The CDR3 totals 20 residues. Germline V CDR1 and CDR2: SGHTA, FQGTGA. Germline trimming cut 8 bases from V and 1 base from J; bases unmatched to any gene: 20.

Only one count was recorded for this clone. The chain carries TRBV28 and TRBJ2-5, with D perhaps TRBD1 or TRBD2 (5 bases each). With 9 bases removed from V and 3 bases from J, the gap between germline ends came to 14 bases. Per the germline V gene, CDR1 is MDHEN and CDR2 is SYDVKM. CDR3 size: 13 residues. CDR3 DNA sequence: TGTGCCAGTGGGACCCAGGTAAAAGAGACCCAGTACTTC. It is translated as CASGTQVKETQYF.

This clone was found once. V is TRBV6-5 and J is TRBJ2-1; D may correspond to TRBD1 or TRBD2 (5 bases each). This CDR3 is 16 amino acids long. The germline CDR1 and CDR2 sequences are MNHEY and SVGAGI. Trimming stripped 4 bases from V and 4 bases from J, with 17 bases between. The CDR3 loop reads CASSLGQVWGYNEQFF. The DNA of the CDR3 is TGTGCCAGCAGTTTGGGCCAGGTTTGGGGGTACAATGAGCAGTTCTTC.

The chain has TRBV7-9 and TRBJ1-4; D might be TRBD1 (5 bases). V lost 4 bases to trimming and J lost 10 bases, with 19 bases between them. The CDR3 totals 15 residues. Germline V gene data show CDR1 as SEHNR and CDR2 as FQNEAQ (reference sequence). The CDR3 spells CASSSTGVRERKLFF. DNA for the CDR3: TGTGCCAGCAGCTCCACAGGAGTTCGCGAAAGAAAACTGTTTTTT.

The chain's CDR3 is CASSTDSGSSYEQYF. The CDR3 nucleotides read TGTGCCAGTAGTACGGATAGCGGGAGCTCCTACGAGCAGTACTTC. V and J are TRBV19 and TRBJ2-7; 9 bases align to TRBD2. The CDR3 totals 15 residues. Per germline, CDR1 LNHDA and CDR2 SQIVND (reference sequence). Trimming removed 4 bases from V and 0 bases from J; junction bases left unmatched: 4.

The CDR3 nucleotides are TGTGCCAGCAGCTCCCAGACTAGTTTCTATGAGCAGTTCTTC. Translation: CASSSQTSFYEQFF. This chain connects TRBV5-6 to TRBJ2-1, with D perhaps matching TRBD2 (6 bases). The CDR3 is 14 amino acids. With 3 bases removed from V and 8 bases from J, the gap between germline ends came to 15 bases. The germline gives CDR1 SGHDT, CDR2 YYEEEE. The variable domain in full, with the rest retrieved from reference TRBV5-6 and TRBJ2-1, is DAGVTQSPTHLIKTRGQQVTLRCSPKSGHDTVSWYQQALGQGPQFIFQYYEEEERQRGNFPDRFSGHQFPNYSSELNVNALLLGDSALYLCASSSQTSFYEQFFGPGTRLTVL.

The J gene is TRBJ2-7, the V gene TRBV28, with D tentatively TRBD1 or TRBD2 (5 bases each). The V and J ends lost 2 bases and 4 bases respectively, with 15 bases between them. Germline-derived CDR1 and CDR2 are MDHEN and SYDVKM. There are 15 residues in the CDR3. The CDR3 region is CASSLRVSWGYEQYF. The CDR3, as DNA: TGTGCCAGCAGTTTACGGGTTTCCTGGGGGTACGAGCAGTACTTC.

This CDR3 reads CASSLTGLPRSQFF. The CDR3 DNA sequence: TGTGCCAGTAGCCTTACGGGACTCCCAAGGTCGCAGTTCTTC. The chain is built from TRBV19 and TRBJ2-1; TRBD2 is a possible D gene (6 bases). The V gene's germline CDR1 is LNHDA and CDR2 SQIVND (reference sequence). Between the trimmed V and J ends, which lost 6 bases and 12 bases, there was a span of 21 bases. This CDR3 has 14 residues.

The V and J genes are TRBV7-9 and TRBJ2-7; D remains ambiguous. The germline CDR1 and CDR2 sequences are SEHNR and FQNEAQ (reference sequence). V shed 2 bases and J shed 3 bases, with 14 bases lying between them. CDR3 length: 15 amino acids. The CDR3 sequence: CASSLPHVEYYEQYF. The CDR3 region has the DNA TGTGCCAGCAGCTTACCCCACGTGGAGTACTACGAGCAGTACTTC.

V usage is TRBV16 and J usage is TRBJ1-4, with a weak D call TRBD1 (5 bases). V was shortened by 0 bases and J by 0 bases, with 11 bases between the two germline ends. The germline V gene encodes CDR1 KGHSY and CDR2 FQNENV. The CDR3 has 17 amino acids. CDR3: CASSQSLTAATNEKLFF. The CDR3 DNA is TGTGCCAGCAGCCAATCGCTGACAGCCGCAACTAATGAAAAACTGTTTTTT.

CDR3 in amino acids: CASSGGTPSTDTQYF. In nucleotides, the CDR3 is TGTGCCAGCAGCGGAGGGACACCGAGCACAGATACGCAGTATTTT. V is TRBV9 and J is TRBJ2-3; tentatively, D is TRBD1 (6 bases). Germline CDR1 SGDLS, CDR2 YYNGEE. V was trimmed by 3 bases and J by 0 bases, leaving 11 bases between them. The CDR3 covers 15 residues.

This chain joins TRBV4-3 and TRBJ2-7; possible D gene TRBD2, 5 bases. V shed 2 bases and J shed 5 bases, with 13 bases lying between them. Germline lookup yields CDR1 LGHNA and CDR2 YSLEER. This CDR3 has 14 residues. Here the CDR3 reads CASSQRDTSHEQYF. The CDR3 bases are TGCGCCAGCAGCCAAAGGGATACTAGTCACGAGCAGTACTTC.

The V and J genes are TRBV19 and TRBJ1-5, with D tentatively TRBD1 (5 bases). Germline CDR1 reads LNHDA; CDR2 reads SQIVND (reference sequence). Trimming left V 1 base short and J 3 bases short, with 13 bases between. The CDR3 totals 16 residues. The CDR3 DNA reads as TGTGCCAGTAGTATAGTTTTCCAGGGACCCAATCAGCCCCAGCATTTT. Translation gives CASSIVFQGPNQPQHF.